A selection of T cell receptor beta chains follows, all from one sample in a study of T cells in Graves' hyperthyroidism and ophthalmopathy. TCRdb ran MiXCR on the multiplex PCR reads and lists one entry per CDR3 protein. Here the sample spans 500,000 to 550,000 distinct CDR3 sequences, more than 20% being singletons. Sequenced input: blood. The receptors derive from a man aged 18 to 30 with Graves' hyperthyroidism. Both conserved end residues are part of each CDR3. The D gene is left open where the match is weak. The size entry is marked missing in some rows and otherwise reads once, few, many or a size class.

TGTGCCAGCAGTTTAGCCACTTTATCCCAGGAACAACACACCGGGGAGCTGTTTTTT	CASSLATLSQEQHTGELFF	TRBJ2-2	.	many	TRBV28
TGTGCCAGCGAGCGGGGGGCGAACACCGGGGAGCTGTTTTTT	CASERGANTGELFF	TRBJ2-2	TRBD2	.	TRBV12-3/TRBV12-4
TGTGCCAGCAGCTTAGAGGGACAGGGGGCGAAAAACTATGGCTACACCTTC	CASSLEGQGAKNYGYTF	TRBJ1-2	TRBD1	.	TRBV11-2
TGTGCCAGCGACAGGAACACTGAAGCTTTCTTT	CASDRNTEAFF	TRBJ1-1	.	many	TRBV6-1
TGTGCCAGCAGTTTTTGGCGGAGTCCCTACGAGCAGTACTTC	CASSFWRSPYEQYF	TRBJ2-7	.	.	TRBV12-3/TRBV12-4
TGTGCTAGCAGCCAGGCTGGGGCCCCTCATCCCCTGAACACTGAAGCTTTCTTT	CASSQAGAPHPLNTEAFF	TRBJ1-1	.	many	TRBV7-7
TGCAGTGCTAGAGATCGGCTCACCTACGAGCAGTACTTC	CSARDRLTYEQYF	TRBJ2-7	.	many	TRBV20-1
TGTGCCAGTCGCTCGGGACAGGGGGCTGAAGCTTTCTTT	CASRSGQGAEAFF	TRBJ1-1	TRBD1	many	TRBV19
TGTGCCAGCAGCTTAGCGCAGGGACCGGCACGCTTCATTCAGTACTTC	CASSLAQGPARFIQYF	TRBJ2-4	.	.	TRBV13
TGTGCCAGCAGCCCATGGGATCGACGCGAAGGCACTGAAGCTTTCTTT	CASSPWDRREGTEAFF	TRBJ1-1	.	many	TRBV7-8
TGTGCCAGTCTCGACGTTAGCTATGGCTACACCTTC	CASLDVSYGYTF	TRBJ1-2	.	many	TRBV6-5
TGTGCCAGCAGTCCGGCCGGGACAGCGACCGTCACCATATATTTT	CASSPAGTATVTIYF	TRBJ1-3	TRBD1	many	TRBV6-2/TRBV6-3
TGCAGTGCGCCGACAGGGGCTATGAACACTGAAGCTTTCTTT	CSAPTGAMNTEAFF	TRBJ1-1	TRBD1	many	TRBV20-1
TGTGCCAGCAGTAACACGGGAGGGGAGACCCAGTACTTC	CASSNTGGETQYF	TRBJ2-5	TRBD2	many	TRBV28
TGTGCCTGTAGTGTTCGGCGGGAGGTTGGCTACACCTTC	CACSVRREVGYTF	TRBJ1-2	.	.	TRBV30
TGTGCCAGCAGTTGGTCAGCCTATTCCTACGAGCAGTACTTC	CASSWSAYSYEQYF	TRBJ2-7	.	.	TRBV12-3/TRBV12-4
TGTGCCGCAAACCCGGACGGCCCAACGGTTAACACCGGGGAGCTGTTTTTT	CAANPDGPTVNTGELFF	TRBJ2-2	.	many	TRBV30
TGCGCCAGCAGCTTGGATCAGGGGAGGAACACCGGGGAGCTGTTTTTT	CASSLDQGRNTGELFF	TRBJ2-2	.	.	TRBV5-1
TGTGCCAGCAGCTTGGCACTAGCGGGGGTTCGGACCCAGTACTTC	CASSLALAGVRTQYF	TRBJ2-5	TRBD2	many	TRBV5-6
TGCAGCGTTGAAGAAGGGACCGCTAACTATGGCTACACCTTC	CSVEEGTANYGYTF	TRBJ1-2	.	many	TRBV29-1
TGTGCCAGCAGCCCCCGCCGGACAGGGTTATACATTCAGTACTTC	CASSPRRTGLYIQYF	TRBJ2-4	TRBD1	.	TRBV7-2
TGTGCCAGCAGCCCGACGATAGGACGGTCTAACGAGCAGTACTTC	CASSPTIGRSNEQYF	TRBJ2-7	.	many	TRBV9
TGCGCCAGCAGCTTACGACAGGGGGGGATCGACACTGAAGCTTTCTTT	CASSLRQGGIDTEAFF	TRBJ1-1	TRBD1	.	TRBV5-1
TGTGCCAGCAGGAGGGGGGCAGCCGAGCAGTACTTC	CASRRGAAEQYF	TRBJ2-7	.	.	TRBV12-3/TRBV12-4
TGTGCCAGCAGTCCCTGGACGGGGGACTACGAGCAGTACTTC	CASSPWTGDYEQYF	TRBJ2-7	.	.	TRBV12-3/TRBV12-4
TGTGCCAGCAGAACAGGGGGCTCAAACGGGGAGCTGTTTTTT	CASRTGGSNGELFF	TRBJ2-2	TRBD1	.	TRBV6-1
TGTGCCAGCATCGACAGGGGTTGGGAGACCCAGTACTTC	CASIDRGWETQYF	TRBJ2-5	TRBD1	many	TRBV6-1
TGTGCCTGGAGCAGCGCATCCTCCCCACGCAAGCAGTACTTC	CAWSSASSPRKQYF	TRBJ2-7	.	many	TRBV30
TGTGCCAGCAGGCTCGCCTCAGACAGGCCTCAAGAGACCCAGTACTTC	CASRLASDRPQETQYF	TRBJ2-5	.	many	TRBV27
TGTGCCAGCAGTTCCGGGACCTACAGAACTCAGCCCCAGCATTTT	CASSSGTYRTQPQHF	TRBJ1-5	.	.	TRBV2
TGTGCCTGGAGTAGGGGACAGGGAGAGACCCAGTACTTC	CAWSRGQGETQYF	TRBJ2-5	TRBD1	many	TRBV30
TGTGCCAGCAACCCAGGCAGAACTGGAAACACCATATATTTT	CASNPGRTGNTIYF	TRBJ1-3	.	.	TRBV7-8
TGTGCCAGCAATTGGGGACGGCTTACAGATACGCAGTATTTT	CASNWGRLTDTQYF	TRBJ2-3	.	many	TRBV12-3/TRBV12-4